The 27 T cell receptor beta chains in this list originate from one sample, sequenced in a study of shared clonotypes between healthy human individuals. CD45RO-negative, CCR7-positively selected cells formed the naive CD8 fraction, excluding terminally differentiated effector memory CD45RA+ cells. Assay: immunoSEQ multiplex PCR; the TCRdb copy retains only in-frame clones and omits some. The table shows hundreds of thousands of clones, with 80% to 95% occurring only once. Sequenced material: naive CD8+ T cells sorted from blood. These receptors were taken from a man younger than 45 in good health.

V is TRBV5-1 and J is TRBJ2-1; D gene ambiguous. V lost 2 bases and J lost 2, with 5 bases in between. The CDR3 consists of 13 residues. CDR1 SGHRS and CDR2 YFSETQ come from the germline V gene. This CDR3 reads CASSLTPYNEQFF. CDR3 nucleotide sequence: TGCGCCAGCAGCTTAACTCCCTACAATGAGCAGTTCTTC.

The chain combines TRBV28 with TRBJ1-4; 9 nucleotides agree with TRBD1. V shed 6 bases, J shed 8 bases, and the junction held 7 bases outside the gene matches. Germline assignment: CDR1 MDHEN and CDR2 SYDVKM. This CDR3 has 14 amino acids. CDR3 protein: CASSLQGAQEKLFF. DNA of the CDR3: TGTGCCAGCAGCTTACAGGGGGCGCAAGAAAAACTGTTTTTT.

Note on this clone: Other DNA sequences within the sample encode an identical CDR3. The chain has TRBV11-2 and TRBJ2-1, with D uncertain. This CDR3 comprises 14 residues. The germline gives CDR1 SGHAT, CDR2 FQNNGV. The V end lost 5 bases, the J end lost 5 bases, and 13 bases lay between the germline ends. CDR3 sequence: CASSVRYSDNEQFF. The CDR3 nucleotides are TGTGCCAGCAGCGTGAGGTACAGCGACAATGAGCAGTTCTTC.

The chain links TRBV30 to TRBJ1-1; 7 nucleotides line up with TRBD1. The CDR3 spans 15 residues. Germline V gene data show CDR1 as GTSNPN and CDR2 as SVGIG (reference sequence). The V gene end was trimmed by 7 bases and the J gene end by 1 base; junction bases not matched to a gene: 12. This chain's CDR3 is CASLTETGANTEAFF. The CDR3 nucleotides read TGTGCCTCCTTAACCGAAACAGGGGCGAACACTGAAGCTTTCTTT.

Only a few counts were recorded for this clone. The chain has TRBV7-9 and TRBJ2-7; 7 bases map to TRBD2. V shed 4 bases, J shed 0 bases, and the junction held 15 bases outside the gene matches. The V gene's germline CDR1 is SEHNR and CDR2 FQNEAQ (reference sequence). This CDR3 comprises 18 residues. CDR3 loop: CASSSPRGGGGSSYEQYF. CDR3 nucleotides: TGTGCCAGCAGCTCGCCCCGGGGTGGCGGGGGTAGCTCCTACGAGCAGTACTTC.

CDR3 DNA sequence: TGTGCCAGCAGCTTCCCGAGACAGGGACTCGGCGAGCAGTACTTC. Encoded protein: CASSFPRQGLGEQYF. The rearrangement uses TRBV5-6 and TRBJ2-7; tentatively, D is TRBD1 (7 bases). The germline V gene has CDR1 SGHDT and CDR2 YYEEEE. V was clipped by 2 bases and J by 6 bases, with 18 bases between them. The CDR3 is 15 amino acids.

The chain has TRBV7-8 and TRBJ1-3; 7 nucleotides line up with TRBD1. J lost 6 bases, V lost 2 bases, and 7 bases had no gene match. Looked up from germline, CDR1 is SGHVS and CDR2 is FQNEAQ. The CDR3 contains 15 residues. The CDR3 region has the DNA TGTGCCAGCAGCTTACTCCGGGACAGCCTAAACACCATATATTTT. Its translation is CASSLLRDSLNTIYF.

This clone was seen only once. The CDR3 DNA is TGTGCCAGCAGTCCGACTAGCGGGAGGGGGACAGATACGCAGTATTTT. Protein sequence: CASSPTSGRGTDTQYF. V is TRBV6-4 and J is TRBJ2-3, with 14 bases matching TRBD2. CDR1 is MRHNA, CDR2 SNTAGT, per germline. V lost 5 bases and J lost 3; bases outside the gene matches: 4. The CDR3 length is 16 residues.

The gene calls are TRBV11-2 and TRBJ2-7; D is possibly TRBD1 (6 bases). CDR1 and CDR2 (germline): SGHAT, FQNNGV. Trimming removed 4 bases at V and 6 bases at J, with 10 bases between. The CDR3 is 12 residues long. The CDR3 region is CASSSTGFEQYF. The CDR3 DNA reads TGTGCCAGCAGCTCCACAGGGTTCGAGCAGTACTTC.

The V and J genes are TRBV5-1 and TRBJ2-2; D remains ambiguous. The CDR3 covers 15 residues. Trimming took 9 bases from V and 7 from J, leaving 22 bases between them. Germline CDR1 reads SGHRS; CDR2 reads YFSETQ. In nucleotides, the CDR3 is TGCGCCACACACGTGAACTCCGCCTTTCGCGGGGAGCTGTTTTTT. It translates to CATHVNSAFRGELFF.

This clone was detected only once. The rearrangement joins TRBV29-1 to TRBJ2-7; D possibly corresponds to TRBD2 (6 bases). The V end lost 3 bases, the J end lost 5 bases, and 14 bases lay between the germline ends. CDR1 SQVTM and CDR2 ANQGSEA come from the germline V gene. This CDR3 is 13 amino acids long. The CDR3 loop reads CSVEGGGRDEQYF. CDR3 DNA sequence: TGCAGCGTTGAGGGAGGCGGCCGGGACGAGCAGTACTTC.

The DNA of the CDR3 is TGTGCCAGCAGTTTAAGGTCGGGAGAGTACAATGAGCAGTTCTTC. This encodes CASSLRSGEYNEQFF. The J gene is TRBJ2-1, the V gene TRBV28; TRBD2 is a possible D gene (6 bases). Germline V CDR1 and CDR2: MDHEN, SYDVKM. V gave up 2 bases and J gave up 4 bases, with 12 bases separating them. This CDR3 spans 15 amino acids.

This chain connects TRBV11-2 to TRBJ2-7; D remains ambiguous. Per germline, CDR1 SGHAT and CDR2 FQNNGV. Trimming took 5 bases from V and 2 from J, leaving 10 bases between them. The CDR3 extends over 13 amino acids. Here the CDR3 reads CASSLRTAYEQYF. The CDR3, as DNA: TGTGCCAGCAGCCTGCGGACGGCCTACGAGCAGTACTTC.

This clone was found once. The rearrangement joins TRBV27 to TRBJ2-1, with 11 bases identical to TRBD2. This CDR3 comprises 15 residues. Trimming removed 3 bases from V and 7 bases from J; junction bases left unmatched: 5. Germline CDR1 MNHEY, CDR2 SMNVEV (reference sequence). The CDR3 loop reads CASSFGTSGLNEQFF. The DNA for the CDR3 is TGTGCCAGCAGTTTTGGGACTAGCGGACTAAATGAGCAGTTCTTC.

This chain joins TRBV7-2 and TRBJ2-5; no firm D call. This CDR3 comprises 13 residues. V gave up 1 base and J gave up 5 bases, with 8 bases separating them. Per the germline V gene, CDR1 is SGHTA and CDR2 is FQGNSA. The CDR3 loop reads CASSLEVTETQYF. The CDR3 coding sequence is TGTGCCAGCAGCTTAGAAGTTACCGAGACCCAGTACTTC.

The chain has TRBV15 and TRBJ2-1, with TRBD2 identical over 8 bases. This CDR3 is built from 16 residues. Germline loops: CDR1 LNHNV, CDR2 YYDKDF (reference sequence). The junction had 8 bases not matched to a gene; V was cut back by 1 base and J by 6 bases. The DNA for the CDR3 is TGTGCCACCAGCAGAGGGGGACTAGAGTTAGGCAATGAGCAGTTCTTC. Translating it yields CATSRGGLELGNEQFF.

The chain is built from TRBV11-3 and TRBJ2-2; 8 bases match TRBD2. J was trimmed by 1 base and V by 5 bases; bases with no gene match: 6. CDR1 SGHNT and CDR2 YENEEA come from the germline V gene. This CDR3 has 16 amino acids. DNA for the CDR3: TGTGCCAGCAGCCGTAGACTAGCGCGGAACACCGGGGAGCTGTTTTTT. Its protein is CASSRRLARNTGELFF.

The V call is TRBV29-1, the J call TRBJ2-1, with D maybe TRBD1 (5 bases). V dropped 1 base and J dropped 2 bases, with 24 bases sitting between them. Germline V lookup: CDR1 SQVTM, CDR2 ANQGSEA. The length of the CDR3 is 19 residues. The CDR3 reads CSVEVRLRVWKGTYNEQFF. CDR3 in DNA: TGCAGCGTTGAAGTTAGGTTGCGTGTGTGGAAGGGGACCTACAATGAGCAGTTCTTC.

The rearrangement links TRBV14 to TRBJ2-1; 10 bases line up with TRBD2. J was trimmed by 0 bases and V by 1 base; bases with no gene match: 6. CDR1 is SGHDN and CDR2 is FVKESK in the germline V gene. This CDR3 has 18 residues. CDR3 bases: TGTGCCAGCAGCCAAGGCGCTAGCGGGAGCTTCTCCTACAATGAGCAGTTCTTC. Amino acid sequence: CASSQGASGSFSYNEQFF.

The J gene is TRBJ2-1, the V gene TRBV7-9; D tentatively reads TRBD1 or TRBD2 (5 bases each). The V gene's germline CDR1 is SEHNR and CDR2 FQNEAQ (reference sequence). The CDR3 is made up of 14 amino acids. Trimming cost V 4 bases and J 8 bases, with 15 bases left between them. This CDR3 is CASSSMSLGDEQFF. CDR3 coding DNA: TGTGCCAGCAGCTCCATGTCCTTGGGGGATGAGCAGTTCTTC.

In nucleotides, the CDR3 is TGTGCCAGCAGCTTGGTTCAGGGCCCCTACGAGCAGTACTTC. Amino acid sequence: CASSLVQGPYEQYF. The rearrangement links TRBV5-4 to TRBJ2-7, with D possibly being TRBD1 (5 bases). V was pared by 0 bases and J by 2 bases, with 9 bases between. The germline V gene encodes CDR1 SGHNT and CDR2 YYREEE (reference sequence). This CDR3 comprises 14 residues.

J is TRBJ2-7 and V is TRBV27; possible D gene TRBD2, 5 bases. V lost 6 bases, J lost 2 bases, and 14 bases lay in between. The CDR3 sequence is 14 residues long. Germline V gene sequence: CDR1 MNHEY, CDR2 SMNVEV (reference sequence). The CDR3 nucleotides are TGTGCCAGCAGCCCATCTAGCACCCCCTACGAGCAGTACTTC. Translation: CASSPSSTPYEQYF.

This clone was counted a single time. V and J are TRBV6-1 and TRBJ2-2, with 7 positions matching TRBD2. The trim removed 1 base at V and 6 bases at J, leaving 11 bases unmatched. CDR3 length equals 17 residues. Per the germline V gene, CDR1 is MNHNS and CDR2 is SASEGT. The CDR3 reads CASSEGRLAGDAGELFF. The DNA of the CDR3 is TGTGCCAGCAGTGAAGGGAGACTGGCGGGAGATGCCGGGGAGCTGTTTTTT.

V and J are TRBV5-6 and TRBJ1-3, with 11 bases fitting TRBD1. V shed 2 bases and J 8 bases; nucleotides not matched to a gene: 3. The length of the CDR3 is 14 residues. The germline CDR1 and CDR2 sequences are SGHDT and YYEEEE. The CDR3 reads CASSFGTGGHTIYF. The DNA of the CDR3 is TGTGCCAGCAGCTTTGGGACAGGGGGACACACCATATATTTT.

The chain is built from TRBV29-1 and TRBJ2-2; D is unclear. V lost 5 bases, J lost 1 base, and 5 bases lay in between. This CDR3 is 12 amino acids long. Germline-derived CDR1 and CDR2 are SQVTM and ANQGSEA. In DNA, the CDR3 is TGCAGCGTTACGGGGAACACCGGGGAGCTGTTTTTT. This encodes CSVTGNTGELFF.

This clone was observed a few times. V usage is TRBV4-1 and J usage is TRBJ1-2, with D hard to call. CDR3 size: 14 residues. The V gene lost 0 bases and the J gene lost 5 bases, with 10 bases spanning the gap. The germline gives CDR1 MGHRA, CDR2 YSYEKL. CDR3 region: CASSQDRSPYGYTF. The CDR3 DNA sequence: TGCGCCAGCAGCCAAGACAGGTCTCCATATGGCTACACCTTC.

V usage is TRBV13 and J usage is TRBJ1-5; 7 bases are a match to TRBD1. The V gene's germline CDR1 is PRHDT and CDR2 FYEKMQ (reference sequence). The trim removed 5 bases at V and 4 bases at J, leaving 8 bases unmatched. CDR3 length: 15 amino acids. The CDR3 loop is CASSSRDSGNQPQHF. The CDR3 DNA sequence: TGTGCCAGCAGCAGTCGGGACAGTGGAAATCAGCCCCAGCATTTT.